Reported below is one T cell receptor (beta chain). These data are taken from a study of sequential checkpoint blockade in melanoma. Study information: Randomization was 1:1 between first-line nivolumab→ipilimumab and ipilimumab→nivolumab. Each arm's sequence ended with maintenance nivolumab.

Only in-frame clones appear in the TCRdb table, and some are missing; sequencing was by immunoSEQ multiplex PCR. The sample records 13,000 or so clones, roughly 50% being singletons. This CDR3 comprises 14 residues. Per germline, CDR1 SNHLY and CDR2 FYNNEI. V shed 1 base and J shed 3 bases, with 9 bases lying between them. Treatment noted: randomized to nivolumab then ipilimumab (arm A) or the reverse (arm B). None of the patients previously received DNA-damaging chemotherapy. This TCR came from a human donor with melanoma. The sequences come from CD8+ T cells sorted from blood (inferred from file names), collected from a patient given nivolumab and ipilimumab in sequence. The genes are TRBV2 and TRBJ1-2, with D unresolved. The CDR3 sequence: CASSEGPTYYGYTF. As DNA, the CDR3 is TGTGCCAGCAGTGAAGGTCCGACTTACTATGGCTACACCTTC.